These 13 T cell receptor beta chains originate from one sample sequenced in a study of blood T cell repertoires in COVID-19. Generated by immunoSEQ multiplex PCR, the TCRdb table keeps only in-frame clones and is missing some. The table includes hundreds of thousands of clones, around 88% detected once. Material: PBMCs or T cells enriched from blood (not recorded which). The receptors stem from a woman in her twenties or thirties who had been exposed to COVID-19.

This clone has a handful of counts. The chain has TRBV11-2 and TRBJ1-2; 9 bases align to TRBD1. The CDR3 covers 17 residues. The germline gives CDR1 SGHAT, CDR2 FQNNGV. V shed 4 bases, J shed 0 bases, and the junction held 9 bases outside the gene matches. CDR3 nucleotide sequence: TGTGCCAGCAGCTCACCGGGACAGGGACTCCCTAACTATGGCTACACCTTC. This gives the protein CASSSPGQGLPNYGYTF. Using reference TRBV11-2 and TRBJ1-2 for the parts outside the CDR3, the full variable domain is EAGVAQSPRYKIIEKRQSVAFWCNPISGHATLYWYQQILGQGPKLLIQFQNNGVVDDSQLPKDRFSAERLKGVDSTLKIQPAKLEDSAVYLCASSSPGQGLPNYGYTFGSGTRLTVV.

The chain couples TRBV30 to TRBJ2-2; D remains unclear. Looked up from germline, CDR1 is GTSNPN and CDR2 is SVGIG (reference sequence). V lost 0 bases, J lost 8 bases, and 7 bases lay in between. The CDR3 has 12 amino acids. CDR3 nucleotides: TGTGCCTGGAGTGTTTTTCGGGGGGAGCTGTTTTTT. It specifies CAWSVFRGELFF.

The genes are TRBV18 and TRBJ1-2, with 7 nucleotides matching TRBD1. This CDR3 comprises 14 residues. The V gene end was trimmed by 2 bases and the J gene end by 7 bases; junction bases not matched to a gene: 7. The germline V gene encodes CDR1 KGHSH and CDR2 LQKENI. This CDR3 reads CASSPDRAAVGYTF. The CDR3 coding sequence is TGTGCCAGCTCACCAGACAGGGCAGCGGTTGGCTACACCTTC.

The CDR3 spells CACTRDNNNEQFF. As DNA, the CDR3 is TGTGCCTGCACCCGGGACAACAACAATGAGCAGTTCTTC. The genes are TRBV30 and TRBJ2-1; D is perhaps TRBD1 (6 bases). Deletions cut 6 bases from V and 5 bases from J, with 14 bases between. The V gene's germline CDR1 is GTSNPN and CDR2 SVGIG (reference sequence). The CDR3 spans 13 residues.

DNA for the CDR3: TGTGCCAGCAAATCGGAGTCCTACGAGCAGTACTTC. Its translation is CASKSESYEQYF. The rearrangement links TRBV6-5 to TRBJ2-7; no clear D gene. The CDR3 totals 12 residues. Germline V gene data show CDR1 as MNHEY and CDR2 as SVGAGI. The V gene lost 7 bases and the J gene lost 1 base, with 8 bases spanning the gap.

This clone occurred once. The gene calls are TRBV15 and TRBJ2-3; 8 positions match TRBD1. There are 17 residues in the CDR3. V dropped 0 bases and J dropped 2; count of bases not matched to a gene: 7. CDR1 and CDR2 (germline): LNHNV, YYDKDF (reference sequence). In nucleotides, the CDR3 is TGTGCCACCAGCAGAGATTTTCGGACAGGGTCCACAGATACGCAGTATTTT. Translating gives CATSRDFRTGSTDTQYF. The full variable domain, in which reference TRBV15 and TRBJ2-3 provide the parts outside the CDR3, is DAMVIQNPRYQVTQFGKPVTLSCSQTLNHNVMYWYQQKSSQAPKLLFHYYDKDFNNEADTPDNFQSRRPNTSFCFLDIRSPGLGDTAMYLCATSRDFRTGSTDTQYFGPGTRLTVL.

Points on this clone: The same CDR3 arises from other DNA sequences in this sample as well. The CDR3, as DNA: TGTGCCAGCAGCCAAGATTCGACAGGGGGTCAGCCCCAGCATTTT. Residues: CASSQDSTGGQPQHF. The chain carries TRBV3-1 (or the pseudogene TRBV3-2) and TRBJ1-5; 9 bases line up with TRBD1. After removal of 0 bases from V and 6 bases from J, the junction contained 3 bases not matched to a gene. The CDR3 totals 15 residues. Looked up from germline, CDR1 is LGHDT and CDR2 is YNNKEL (reference sequence).

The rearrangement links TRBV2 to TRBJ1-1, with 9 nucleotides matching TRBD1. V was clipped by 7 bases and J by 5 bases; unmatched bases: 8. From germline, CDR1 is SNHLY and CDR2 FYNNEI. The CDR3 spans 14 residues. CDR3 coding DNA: TGTGCCAGCACCCAACAGGGGGCACGGACTGAAGCTTTCTTT. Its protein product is CASTQQGARTEAFF.

The CDR3 is CASSPDGLTGELFF. The CDR3 nucleotides read TGTGCCAGCAGTCCAGACGGACTCACCGGGGAGCTGTTTTTT. The chain uses TRBV7-3 and TRBJ2-2; D might be TRBD2 (5 bases). Germline V gene lookup returns CDR1 SGHTA and CDR2 FQGTGA. CDR3 length equals 14 residues. V was cut by 6 bases and J by 4 bases, with 12 bases left in between. Full variable domain (rest looked up from reference TRBV7-3 and TRBJ2-2): GAGVSQTPSNKVTEKGKYVELRCDPISGHTALYWYRQSLGQGPEFLIYFQGTGAADDSGLPNDRFFAVRPEGSVSTLKIQRTERGDSAVYLCASSPDGLTGELFFGEGSRLTVL.

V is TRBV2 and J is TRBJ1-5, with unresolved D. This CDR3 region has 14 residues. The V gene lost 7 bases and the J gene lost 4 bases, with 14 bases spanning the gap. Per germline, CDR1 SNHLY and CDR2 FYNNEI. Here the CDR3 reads CASTEAGPNQPQHF. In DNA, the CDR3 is TGTGCCAGCACGGAGGCAGGACCAAATCAGCCCCAGCATTTT.

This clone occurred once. As DNA, the CDR3 is TGTGCCAGCAGTTACTCTGGACAGGGTGTTCCCTACGAGCAGTACTTC. This gives the protein CASSYSGQGVPYEQYF. This chain uses TRBV6-5 with TRBJ2-7; 8 bases are shared with TRBD1. Trimming cost V 0 bases and J 2 bases; bases outside gene matches: 6. The CDR3 sequence is 16 residues long. Germline V gene sequence: CDR1 MNHEY, CDR2 SVGAGI.

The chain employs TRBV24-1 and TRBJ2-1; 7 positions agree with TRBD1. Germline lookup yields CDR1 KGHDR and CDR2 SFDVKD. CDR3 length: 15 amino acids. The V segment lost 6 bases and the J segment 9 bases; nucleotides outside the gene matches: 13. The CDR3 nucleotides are TGTGCCACCAGTCAGATAAAGGGACAGCTCACTGAGCAGTTCTTC. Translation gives CATSQIKGQLTEQFF.

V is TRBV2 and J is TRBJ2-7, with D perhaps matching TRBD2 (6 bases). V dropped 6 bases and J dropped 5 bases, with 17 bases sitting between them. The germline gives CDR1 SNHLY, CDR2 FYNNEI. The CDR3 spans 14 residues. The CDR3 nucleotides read TGTGCCAGCAGGCGGGACCGGGGCCCCCACGAGCAGTACTTC. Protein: CASRRDRGPHEQYF.